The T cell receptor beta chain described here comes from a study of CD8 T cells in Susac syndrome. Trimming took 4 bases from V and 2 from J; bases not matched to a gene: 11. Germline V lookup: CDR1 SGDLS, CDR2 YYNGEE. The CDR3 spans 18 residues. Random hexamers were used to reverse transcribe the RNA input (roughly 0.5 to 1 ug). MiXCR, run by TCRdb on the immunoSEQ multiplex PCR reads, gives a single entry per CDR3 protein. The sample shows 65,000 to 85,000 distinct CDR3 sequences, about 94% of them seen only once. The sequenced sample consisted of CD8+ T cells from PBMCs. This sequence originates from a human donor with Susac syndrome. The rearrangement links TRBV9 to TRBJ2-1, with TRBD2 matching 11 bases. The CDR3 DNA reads TGTGCCAGCAGCCCGCACCCCCTAGCGGGAGGCGCCTACAATGAGCAGTTCTTC. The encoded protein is CASSPHPLAGGAYNEQFF.